Below, one TCR beta chain is given with its context. Its antigen is undetermined. Measured with immunoSEQ multiplex PCR; TCRdb has only the in-frame clones, and not every one. Here the sample spans some 150,000 clones, around 76% being singletons. This sample is drawn from a study of cytotoxic CD8 clonotypes in ibrutinib-treated CLL. Study background: The patients, about a dozen relapsed/refractory and fewer than 16 treatment-naive, included 17 who were IGHV unmutated. Whole-study results and caveats: Patients with sustained remission and those progressing were sampled at differing times. With treatment, public clonotypes, which were uncommon, either contracted or remained stable.

Trimming cost V 4 bases and J 7 bases, with 16 bases left between them. Germline values: CDR1 LGHNA, CDR2 YSLEER. The CDR3 is made up of 14 amino acids. This chain uses TRBV4-3 with TRBJ1-1; tentative D call: TRBD1 (5 bases). The sample in question was PBMCs, obtained after 24 months of ibrutinib treatment. This TCR was sampled from a human donor with chronic lymphocytic leukemia. CDR3 protein: CASSPLGGRVEAFF. The CDR3 nucleotides read TGCGCCAGCAGCCCCCTCGGGGGGAGGGTTGAAGCTTTCTTT.